The clone carrying this T cell receptor (beta chain) was found once. Its antigen is not known. Researchers ran the PCR with 60 Vbeta and 13 Jbeta primers. Profiling relied on immunoSEQ multiplex PCR, and the TCRdb table lists in-frame clones only, not all of them. This sample has about 92,000 clones; around four fifths occur once, and the top ten carry under 8%. This CDR3 region has 16 residues. V gave up 3 bases and J gave up 3 bases; unmatched junction bases: 7. Germline CDR1 LNHNV, CDR2 YYDKDF (reference sequence). This sample was included in a study of cytomegalovirus exposure and HLA in healthy donors. Study-level points and caveats: According to the study, roughly 160 TCR beta chains were cytomegalovirus-associated. A prior analysis recorded that most TCR beta V segments were productive about 87% or about 30% of the time.

Donors counted as nominally healthy when sampled, yet unrecorded immune exposures were likely. This TCR came from a man aged 50-59 years in good health and CMV-seropositive. The chain carries TRBV15 and TRBJ1-5; 8 bases agree with TRBD1. The sequenced sample was PBMCs. CDR3 in amino acids: CATSSGQGAHNQPQHF. Here the CDR3 DNA reads TGTGCCACCAGCAGCGGGCAGGGGGCCCACAATCAGCCCCAGCATTTT.